The rows below give T cell receptor beta chains drawn from one sample of a study of T-cell memory formation after mild COVID-19. TCRdb reanalysed the 5' RACE reads using MiXCR and keeps one entry per CDR3 protein. The data hold some 440,000 distinct CDR3 sequences, with 20% to 30% observed a single time. Source material: PBMCs or a T cell subset sorted from them (not recorded which). These receptor sequences come from an adult woman who had mild COVID-19 (a few samples of this study predate the infection). Cell type and time point are not known. Each CDR3 is given with its conserved first and last residue. D genes are given only for firm matches. Expanded clones get a size class; other rows say once, few or many, or leave the size out.

.,TRBV6-5,.,TRBJ1-1,CASSYSGQKTGGAEAFF,TGTGCCAGCAGTTACTCGGGCCAGAAGACCGGTGGGGCTGAAGCTTTCTTT
.,TRBV7-2,few,TRBJ1-5,CASSPRGGRQPQHF,TGTGCCAGCAGCCCCCGGGGGGGTCGTCAGCCCCAGCATTTT
TRBD2,TRBV3-1,few,TRBJ2-1,CASSRREGFINEQFF,TGTGCCAGCAGCCGGCGGGAGGGCTTTATCAATGAGCAGTTCTTC
TRBD2,TRBV5-1,.,TRBJ2-7,CASSPSGVLSYEQYF,TGCGCCAGCAGCCCTAGCGGGGTCCTTTCCTACGAGCAGTACTTC
.,TRBV28,few,TRBJ2-1,CASSLSEGRYNEQFF,TGTGCCAGCAGTCTTTCGGAGGGCCGGTACAATGAGCAGTTCTTC
TRBD2,TRBV3-1,.,TRBJ2-1,CASSQSRAGYNEQFF,TGTGCCAGCAGCCAATCCCGAGCGGGGTACAATGAGCAGTTCTTC
.,TRBV12-3/TRBV12-4,few,TRBJ1-2,CASSLSSAGRNGYTF,TGTGCCAGCAGTTTGTCGTCGGCAGGGCGAAATGGCTACACCTTC
.,TRBV6-5,few,TRBJ1-1,CASSPQGYGTEAFF,TGTGCCAGTAGCCCTCAGGGATATGGCACTGAAGCTTTCTTT
.,TRBV7-2,few,TRBJ2-2,CASSLSGPRNTGELFF,TGTGCCAGCAGCTTATCTGGTCCGAGAAACACCGGGGAGCTGTTTTTT
.,TRBV30,.,TRBJ2-4,CAWSVSWPGTPKNIQYF,TGTGCCTGGAGTGTATCCTGGCCCGGGACACCCAAAAACATTCAGTACTTC
TRBD1,TRBV19,.,TRBJ1-1,CASSLLGTGTEAFF,TGTGCCAGTAGCCTTCTAGGGACAGGCACTGAAGCTTTCTTT
TRBD1,TRBV2,few,TRBJ1-2,CASRGQGLNYGYTF,TGTGCCAGCAGGGGACAGGGGCTAAACTATGGCTACACCTTC
.,TRBV6-5,.,TRBJ1-6,CASSYSRGAIYNSPLHF,TGTGCCAGCAGTTACTCGAGGGGGGCGATCTATAATTCACCCCTCCACTTT
TRBD2,TRBV24-1,few,TRBJ2-2,CATSDPGLAGAGELFF,TGTGCCACCAGTGATCCGGGACTAGCGGGAGCCGGGGAGCTGTTTTTT
.,TRBV3-1,once,TRBJ1-1,CASSQVPGYDTEAFF,TGTGCCAGCAGCCAAGTCCCGGGATATGACACTGAAGCTTTCTTT
.,TRBV5-4,few,TRBJ2-1,CASSPPEGQQQFF,TGTGCCAGCAGCCCGCCTGAAGGACAGCAGCAGTTCTTC